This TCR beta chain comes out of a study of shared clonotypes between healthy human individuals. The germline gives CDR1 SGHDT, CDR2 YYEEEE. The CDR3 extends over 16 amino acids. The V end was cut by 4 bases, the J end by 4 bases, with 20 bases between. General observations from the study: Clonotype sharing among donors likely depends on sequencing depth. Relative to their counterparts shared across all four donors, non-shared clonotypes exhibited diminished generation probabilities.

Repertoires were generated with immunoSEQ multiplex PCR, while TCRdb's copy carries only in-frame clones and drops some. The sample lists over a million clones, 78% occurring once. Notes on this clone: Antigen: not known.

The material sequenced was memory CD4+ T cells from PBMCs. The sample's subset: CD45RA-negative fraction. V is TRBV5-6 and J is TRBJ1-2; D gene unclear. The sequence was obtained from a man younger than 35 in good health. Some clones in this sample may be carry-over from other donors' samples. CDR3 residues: CASSPSIQVVIYGYTF. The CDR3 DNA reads TGTGCCAGCAGCCCTTCTATCCAGGTTGTCATCTATGGCTACACCTTC.